The entry below describes one T cell receptor (beta chain). Antigen specificity is unknown. This sample is part of a study of cytomegalovirus exposure and HLA in healthy donors. Findings of the study overall: In an earlier analysis, in approximately 630 donors, most V segments appeared productive either ~90% or ~30% of the time. An analysis that came later showed most CMV-associated TCR beta chains appearing HLA-restricted. Differences between HLA loci emerged in a later analysis of TCR association rates, with DRB1 most and HLA-C fewest.

While unrecorded immune exposures were likely, the donors were nominally healthy when sampled. The V and J ends lost 4 bases and 0 bases respectively, with 12 bases between them. The CDR3 totals 15 residues. Germline loops: CDR1 MGHRA, CDR2 YSYEKL. Amplification used 60 Vbeta primers and 13 Jbeta primers. Sequencing was performed with immunoSEQ multiplex PCR; in TCRdb, only in-frame clones are kept and a portion is missing. The sample has 130,000 or so clones; roughly 77% are singletons. The sequence derives from a man younger than 40 in good health and CMV-seronegative. Sequencing input: PBMCs. The J gene is TRBJ1-1, the V gene TRBV4-1; TRBD1 is a possible D gene (6 bases). CDR3 sequence reads: CASSRRTELNTEAFF. The CDR3 coding sequence is TGCGCCAGCAGCCGAAGGACAGAATTGAACACTGAAGCTTTCTTT.